The clone carrying this T cell receptor beta chain occurred a few times. It was with a sample-barcoded 5' primer and a J-beta primer mix that a second PCR of roughly 6 to 12 cycles was run. MiXCR, run by TCRdb on the 5' RACE reads, gives a single entry per CDR3 protein. Of 1.5 million to 2 million distinct CDR3 sequences listed, 25% to 30% are singletons. The CDR3 is made up of 14 amino acids. V was trimmed by 4 bases and J by 7 bases, leaving 15 bases between them. CDR1 SGHTA and CDR2 FQGNSA come from the germline V gene. The data belong to a study of blood T cells in healthy people across ages. The V and J genes are TRBV7-2 and TRBJ2-3; TRBD1 or TRBD2 may be the D gene (5 bases each). Sequencing input: blood. This TCR came from a woman aged 30 to 39 in good health. The CDR3 loop is CASSSGTQTNTQYF. In DNA, the CDR3 is TGTGCCAGCAGCTCCGGGACGCAGACGAATACGCAGTATTTT.